This T cell receptor beta chain was profiled in a study of CD8+CD57+ T cells in acquired aplastic anemia (dated by TCRdb to 2016 to 2019). Concerning the study at large: A mean of about 3.2 ug of DNA, ranging from about 0.2 to 27.4 ug, was extracted from sorted CD4+ and CD8+ cells. For healthy donor samples, the average read count was about 9.9 million for CD4+ cells and approximately 12 million for CD8+ cells. Paper-wide results and their limitations: Between patients and healthy controls, no significant difference in CD8+ Simpson's diversity was found (P=0.060). Roughly 30 CD8+ CDR3 sequences were shared between patients and controls but appeared highly expressed in patients and within their immunodominant clones.

In this study, sorted CD4+ and CD8+ T cells from the blood of healthy subjects and of severe aplastic anemia patients had their TCR repertoires deep-sequenced. Ficoll-Paque density gradient centrifugation was used to isolate peripheral blood mononuclear cells. Before DNA extraction, CD4+ and CD8+ T cells were sorted by FACS or by magnetic beads. Profiling of TCR beta VDJ combinations and CDR3 sequences used genomic DNA as the template. An Illumina HiSeq 2000 was the platform used for TCR repertoire sequencing. In the authors' own workflow: TRBV/TRBJ rearrangement plots, CDR3 size and DJ length profiles, and Simpson's diversity index were used to assess repertoires. The most abundant DNA sequence in the deep sequencing data was defined as the immunodominant clone. CDR3 amino acid sequences were screened for sharing across subjects and compared with published repertoires and the VDJdb database. TCRdb ran its own pipeline on the public reads, namely fastp trimming at Q25 and MiXCR clone calling, and kept in-frame beta chains. Entries are consolidated by CDR3 protein sequence, retaining the most common genes and DNA. TCRdb's processing, not the study's, gives the V and J calls here. The sample data list approximately 160,000 distinct CDR3 sequences, and approximately 40% of these were observed just once. About 1.1% of the sample is held by the ten biggest clonotypes.

In the case of this clonotype: Its antigen is unknown. Qualities for individual bases were not recorded, and no much larger clone is one base off.

This TCR derives from a human donor in good health. Sequencing was done on a sample of sorted CD4+, CD8+, or CD8+CD57+ T cells (not recorded which) from PBMCs.

The CDR3 protein is CASSASGTGSEKLFF. The sequence in DNA is TGTGCCAGCAGCGCATCTGGGACAGGGAGTGAAAAACTGTTTTTT. The rearrangement combines TRBV3-1 with TRBJ1-4, with 9 bases in between that match TRBD1. The germline V gene (reference sequence) supplies CDR1 LGHDT and CDR2 YNNKEL. Including cysteine and phenylalanine, the CDR3 has 15 amino acids. Only CDR3 DNA is held: 45 bases, read in frame from base 1. Trimming takes 5 bases off V and 7 bases off J; junction bases not matched to a gene: 8.